These 25 T cell receptor beta chains share one sample of origin, sequenced in a study of T cells expressing NK-cell markers. TCRdb reprocessed the 5' RACE reads; each CDR3 protein has one entry and no DNA is given. This repertoire includes some 390,000 distinct CDR3 sequences. The sequenced sample was blood T cells: a sorted CD56 or NKG2C T cell subset, CD4+ or CD8+ T cells, or bulk PBMC T cells (not recorded which). These receptors originate from a woman aged 45-65 years in good health.

This chain joins TRBV5-1 and TRBJ2-3; TCRdb lists TRBD1, though no DNA is available to test this call. Per the germline V gene, CDR1 is SGHRS and CDR2 is YFSETQ. The CDR3 runs 15 residues. CDR3 amino acids: CASSSEARAEDTQYF.

The gene calls are TRBV12-3 or TRBV12-4 and TRBJ2-3; without DNA, the TCRdb call of TRBD1 cannot be checked. CDR3 length: 14 amino acids. The CDR3 loop is CASSPSGIADTQYF.

This sequence joins TRBV7-9 and TRBJ2-7; without DNA, the TCRdb call of TRBD2 cannot be checked. Germline-derived CDR1 and CDR2 are SEHNR and FQNEAQ (reference sequence). The CDR3 runs 16 residues. The CDR3 loop is CASSLVLAGERYEQYF.

V gene TRBV4-1 combines with J gene TRBJ2-1; with no DNA, the TCRdb D assignment of TRBD2 cannot be verified. The CDR3 length is 18 residues. Looked up from germline, CDR1 is MGHRA and CDR2 is YSYEKL. CDR3 amino acids: CASSQESRTTGRANEQFF.

The chain uses TRBV7-2 and TRBJ2-3; there is no DNA to check the TCRdb D call of TRBD1. Germline-derived CDR1 and CDR2 are SGHTA and FQGNSA. This CDR3 has 13 amino acids. The CDR3 region is CASSLSGGPTQYF.

The genes are TRBV5-1 and TRBJ2-3; TCRdb's D call, TRBD1, is unchecked because there is no DNA. The CDR3 has 15 residues. Germline values: CDR1 SGHRS, CDR2 YFSETQ. The CDR3 sequence: CASSPRRGLGDTQYF. Full variable domain (missing parts from reference TRBV5-1 and TRBJ2-3): KAGVTQTPRYLIKTRGQQVTLSCSPISGHRSVSWYQQTPGQGLQFLFEYFSETQRNKGNFPGRFSGRQFSNSRSEMNVSTLELGDSALYLCASSPRRGLGDTQYFGPGTRLTVL.

The chain recombines TRBV4-1 with TRBJ2-2. Per the germline V gene, CDR1 is MGHRA and CDR2 is YSYEKL. This CDR3 is 12 amino acids long. This chain's CDR3 is CASRGDTGELFF.

The V call is TRBV12-3 or TRBV12-4, the J call TRBJ2-1; the D call of TRBD2 rests on TCRdb alone, since no DNA is present to check it. The CDR3 runs 14 residues. The CDR3 reads CASRSGLAGAEQFF.

This chain joins TRBV12-3 or TRBV12-4 and TRBJ2-7. CDR3 length: 13 amino acids. CDR3 residues: CASSLNRAYEQYF.

CDR3 sequence reads: CASSSGQGNGEQFF. The V call is TRBV5-1, the J call TRBJ2-1; TCRdb selects TRBD1, and the lack of DNA leaves this call unchecked. CDR1 is SGHRS and CDR2 is YFSETQ in the germline V gene. The CDR3 length is 14 residues.

This chain connects TRBV29-1 to TRBJ2-3; the D call from TCRdb, TRBD2, cannot be confirmed without DNA. The germline CDR1 and CDR2 sequences are SQVTM and ANQGSEA. This CDR3 is 13 amino acids long. The CDR3 reads CSVTSGSADTQYF.

V gene TRBV5-1 combines with J gene TRBJ2-1; TCRdb's D gene call, TRBD1, goes unchecked for lack of DNA. The CDR3 consists of 17 residues. Germline V gene data show CDR1 as SGHRS and CDR2 as YFSETQ. The CDR3 loop reads CASSIDGGGGGEDEQFF.

The chain combines TRBV9 with TRBJ2-3; TCRdb returns TRBD1, unconfirmable since there is no DNA. CDR1 and CDR2 (germline): SGDLS, YYNGEE. The CDR3 is 15 amino acids. The CDR3 here is CASSARQGRTDTQYF.

The gene calls are TRBV27 and TRBJ1-2; TCRdb calls TRBD1, which cannot be checked without DNA. The CDR3 runs 14 residues. Germline V lookup: CDR1 MNHEY, CDR2 SMNVEV (reference sequence). CDR3 residues: CASRRQGEPSGYTF.

The CDR3: CASSARLVNFKETQYF. The rearrangement joins TRBV7-6 to TRBJ2-5; the TCRdb call, TRBD2, lacks DNA for checking. The germline V gene has CDR1 SGHVS and CDR2 FNYEAQ. This CDR3 region has 16 residues.

The chain combines TRBV2 with TRBJ2-5; TCRdb lists TRBD1, though no DNA is available to test this call. This CDR3 is built from 16 residues. In germline, CDR1 is SNHLY, CDR2 FYNNEI. The CDR3 loop is CASRRQGVTLQETQYF.

The rearrangement uses TRBV4-1 and TRBJ2-1; TCRdb returns TRBD2, unconfirmable since there is no DNA. Germline lookup yields CDR1 MGHRA and CDR2 YSYEKL. The CDR3 is made up of 13 amino acids. The chain's CDR3 is CASSLEREVEQFF.

The genes are TRBV2 and TRBJ2-2; the D call from TCRdb, TRBD1, cannot be confirmed without DNA. The CDR3 contains 17 residues. Looked up from germline, CDR1 is SNHLY and CDR2 is FYNNEI. The CDR3 reads CASSFPSGGKGPGELFF.

The genes are TRBV16 and TRBJ2-1; TCRdb reports TRBD2, a call that lacks DNA to check it against. This CDR3 region has 17 residues. CDR1 is KGHSY, CDR2 FQNENV, per germline. CDR3 loop: CASSPGLATSEYNEQFF.

The chain combines TRBV5-1 with TRBJ1-2; TCRdb reports TRBD1, a call that lacks DNA to check it against. This CDR3 spans 16 amino acids. Germline V CDR1 and CDR2: SGHRS, YFSETQ. CDR3 loop: CASSLTGQGRNYGYTF.

The rearrangement joins TRBV20-1 to TRBJ2-1; TCRdb picks TRBD2, but there is no DNA to check that call. There are 18 residues in the CDR3. The V gene's germline CDR1 is DFQATT and CDR2 SNEGSKA (reference sequence). Here the CDR3 reads CSARTSGRGGRLDNEQFF.

The V gene is TRBV12-3 or TRBV12-4, the J gene TRBJ2-1; there is no DNA to check the TCRdb D call of TRBD2. The CDR3 length is 16 residues. CDR3 sequence reads: CASSLAMGPSRNEQFF.

This rearrangement joins TRBV6-5 to TRBJ2-7; TCRdb reports TRBD1, a call that lacks DNA to check it against. Germline V gene data show CDR1 as MNHEY and CDR2 as SVGAGI. The CDR3 has 15 amino acids. The chain's CDR3 is CASKEEQGVSYEQYF.

V usage is TRBV11-3 and J usage is TRBJ2-1. The V gene's germline CDR1 is SGHNT and CDR2 YENEEA. The CDR3 extends over 15 amino acids. CDR3 region: CASSFLASSYNEQFF.

V gene TRBV7-8 combines with J gene TRBJ2-1; TCRdb indicates TRBD2, and absent DNA this call remains unverified. This CDR3 contains 15 residues. Germline V CDR1 and CDR2: SGHVS, FQNEAQ. The CDR3 here is CASSRSGGRENEQFF.